This T cell receptor (beta chain) was sequenced for a study of CXCR3-negative and CXCR3-positive naive CD8 T cells. Study as a whole: Cumulative TRB read yield was roughly 140 million, averaging about 1.5 +/- 0.3 million per library. Findings and limits, study-wide: Memory CD8+ T cell repertoires were far less diverse than both naive subsets. Comparison of naive subsets found surface CD5 to be comparable, and TCR strength was inferred on the basis of TRB CDR3 properties. Comparison of naive cells showed more hydrophobic TRB CDR3s in CXCR3-positive than in CXCR3-negative naive cells.

It was by 5' RACE with UMI labels that the TRB cDNA libraries were prepared. From the 5' RACE reads, TCRdb lists one entry per CDR3 protein and no DNA. This table holds about 5,800 distinct CDR3 sequences. Note on this clonotype: Its target is unknown.

The CDR3 runs to 15 residues. The V gene's germline CDR1 is LGHDT and CDR2 YNNKEL (reference sequence). The sample consisted of naive CXCR3+ CD8+ T cells from blood. Documented subset: CD45RO-CCR7+CD27+CD95- naive CD8+ T cells expressing CXCR3 (TNR3+). The receptor was isolated from a human donor in good health. Some clones in this sample may be carry-over from other donors' samples. The chain couples TRBV3-1 to TRBJ2-6. The CDR3 loop is CASSQGISGANVLTF. Looking up the rest from reference TRBV3-1 and TRBJ2-6 gives the full variable domain: DTAVSQTPKYLVTQMGNDKSIKCEQNLGHDTMYWYKQDSKKFLKIMFSYNNKELIINETVPNRFSPKSPDKAHLNLHINSLELGDSAVYFCASSQGISGANVLTFGAGSRLTVL.